Below, 18 T cell receptor beta chains from the same sample are listed, as sequenced in a study of control samples from healthy donors and cancer patients (TCRdb year 2020). The method behind the library was the immunoSEQ multiplex PCR assay. The clones in this table, taken by TCRdb from immuneACCESS, are in-frame only. Not every clone is retained; where verified, under half of the shortfall comes from an unresolved V gene, and the cause of the rest is unknown. This sample gives 150,000 to 200,000 clones in total; roughly nine tenths of them show up just once. The top ten clonotypes cover more than 1.3% of the sample. Sequenced input: blood. These receptors were obtained from a man under 40 in good health.

The V call is TRBV3-1 (or the pseudogene TRBV3-2), the J call TRBJ1-2; D uncertain. The V and J ends lost 2 bases and 4 bases respectively, with 8 bases between them. This CDR3 comprises 13 residues. Germline V gives CDR1 LGHDT, CDR2 YNNKEL (reference sequence). The CDR3 nucleotides read TGTGCCAGCAGCCAAAATCCGGCCTATGGCTACACCTTC. Translating it yields CASSQNPAYGYTF.

This clone was picked up one time. V and J are TRBV6-5 and TRBJ1-5; possibly TRBD1 for D (5 bases). V gave up 8 bases and J gave up 3 bases, with 14 bases separating them. Germline V gene data show CDR1 as MNHEY and CDR2 as SVGAGI. This CDR3 contains 14 residues. The CDR3 DNA is TGTGCCAGCCTGAAGGGGTGGGCCAATCAGCCCCAGCATTTT. It specifies CASLKGWANQPQHF.

This sequence joins TRBV30 and TRBJ1-3; D is uncertain. CDR1 and CDR2 (germline): GTSNPN, SVGIG (reference sequence). This CDR3 has 13 amino acids. V was cut by 2 bases and J by 2 bases, with 7 bases left in between. CDR3 DNA sequence: TGTGCCTGGAGTCGGAGCGCTGGAAACACCATATATTTT. Amino acids: CAWSRSAGNTIYF.

J is TRBJ2-3 and V is TRBV10-3, with TRBD2 matching 13 bases. Germline V gene data show CDR1 as ENHRY and CDR2 as SYGVKD. The CDR3 runs 16 residues. V gave up 5 bases and J gave up 3 bases; unmatched junction bases: 5. As DNA, the CDR3 is TGTGCCATCAGTCTAAGGACTAGCGGGAGTACAGATACGCAGTATTTT. Protein sequence: CAISLRTSGSTDTQYF.

This clone has a single count. V is TRBV28 and J is TRBJ2-7; tentatively, D is TRBD1 (6 bases). The CDR3 runs to 12 residues. CDR1 and CDR2 (germline): MDHEN, SYDVKM. With 6 bases removed from V and 3 bases from J, the gap between germline ends came to 9 bases. CDR3 amino acids: CASRGQIYEQYF. CDR3 bases: TGTGCCAGCAGAGGACAGATCTACGAGCAGTACTTC.

The rearrangement links TRBV5-8 to TRBJ2-3; the D is unclear. Trimming removed 0 bases from V and 1 base from J, with 6 bases in between. From germline, CDR1 is SGHTS and CDR2 YDEGEE. This CDR3 contains 14 residues. DNA for the CDR3: TGTGCCAGCAGCTTGGGAGGAGGCACAGATACGCAGTATTTT. As protein: CASSLGGGTDTQYF.

This clone appeared a few times. The chain joins TRBV27 to TRBJ2-3; D is unresolved. V shed 2 bases and J shed 0 bases, with 6 bases lying between them. Germline V gives CDR1 MNHEY, CDR2 SMNVEV (reference sequence). CDR3 length: 14 amino acids. The CDR3 loop is CASSLMASTDTQYF. CDR3 sequence (DNA): TGTGCCAGCAGTTTAATGGCGAGCACAGATACGCAGTATTTT.

V and J are TRBV5-1 and TRBJ1-2; 12 bases agree with TRBD1. Unmatched junction bases numbered 6, after V lost 4 bases and J lost 8 bases. CDR1 SGHRS and CDR2 YFSETQ come from the germline V gene. The CDR3 covers 14 residues. The CDR3 reads CASSMGQGALGYTF. The CDR3 DNA sequence: TGCGCCAGCAGCATGGGACAGGGGGCGTTAGGCTACACCTTC.

This clone occurred once. This rearrangement joins TRBV7-3 to TRBJ2-2; D ambiguous. CDR1 and CDR2 (germline): SGHTA, FQGTGA. The CDR3 is 12 residues long. V shed 6 bases and J shed 4 bases, with 6 bases lying between them. The CDR3 protein is CASSRSTGELFF. CDR3 DNA: TGTGCCAGCAGTCGCTCCACCGGGGAGCTGTTTTTT.

This sequence joins TRBV7-8 and TRBJ1-2; TRBD1 is a possible D gene (5 bases). Trimming removed 5 bases from V and 8 bases from J, with 12 bases in between. There are 12 residues in the CDR3. Germline values: CDR1 SGHVS, CDR2 FQNEAQ. In nucleotides, the CDR3 is TGTGCCAGCAGCCTAGAAGGGGTCGGCTACACCTTC. Amino acids: CASSLEGVGYTF.

This chain uses TRBV7-8 with TRBJ1-5; D perhaps matches TRBD1 (6 bases). This CDR3 has 14 amino acids. Trimming removed 5 bases from V and 4 bases from J, with 12 bases in between. Germline loops: CDR1 SGHVS, CDR2 FQNEAQ. CDR3 region: CASSRSQGNQPQHF. In DNA, the CDR3 is TGTGCCAGCAGCCGATCCCAGGGGAATCAGCCCCAGCATTTT.

The chain carries TRBV19 and TRBJ2-2, with D unclear. The CDR3 runs to 14 residues. The germline V gene has CDR1 LNHDA and CDR2 SQIVND (reference sequence). Deletions cut 3 bases from V and 4 bases from J, with 9 bases between. The CDR3 loop reads CASSIIGSTGELFF. The CDR3 DNA follows: TGTGCCAGTAGTATCATAGGAAGCACCGGGGAGCTGTTTTTT.

The rearrangement links TRBV7-3 to TRBJ2-2; the D is unclear. Trimming cost V 2 bases and J 6 bases, with 13 bases left between them. Germline lookup yields CDR1 SGHTA and CDR2 FQGTGA. This CDR3 has 15 amino acids. CDR3 nucleotides: TGTGCCAGCAGCTTAGTGGCCCGACCCTCCGGGGAGCTGTTTTTT. This sequence encodes CASSLVARPSGELFF.

In its sample, this clone was seen once. The chain has TRBV11-2 and TRBJ2-4; 7 bases align to TRBD2. Trimming removed 6 bases from V and 5 bases from J; junction bases left unmatched: 10. Per germline, CDR1 SGHAT and CDR2 FQNNGV. The CDR3 totals 15 residues. CDR3 nucleotides: TGTGCCAGCAGTTCAAACGGAGGGAGGGAAAACATTCAGTACTTC. Its protein is CASSSNGGRENIQYF.

The CDR3 region has the DNA TGTGCCAGCAGCGTAATTACAAGCGGGGAGCTGTTTTTT. This translates into CASSVITSGELFF. The chain carries TRBV7-9 and TRBJ2-2; D remains unclear. Trimming cost V 5 bases and J 7 bases, with 11 bases left between them. Germline V gene lookup returns CDR1 SEHNR and CDR2 FQNEAQ (reference sequence). This CDR3 is built from 13 residues.

V and J are TRBV9 and TRBJ2-1; possibly TRBD1 or TRBD2 for D (5 bases each). The CDR3 is made up of 17 amino acids. Trimming removed 0 bases from V and 2 bases from J, with 15 bases in between. From germline, CDR1 is SGDLS and CDR2 YYNGEE. For the CDR3, the DNA is TGTGCCAGCAGCGTAGGATCGGGGCTGCTAACCTACAATGAGCAGTTCTTC. Encoded protein: CASSVGSGLLTYNEQFF.

This clone is a singleton in its sample. The chain has TRBV12-3 or TRBV12-4 and TRBJ1-2; 9 bases align to TRBD1. This CDR3 is 12 amino acids long. V trimming: 4 bases; J trimming: 6 bases; junction bases outside the gene matches: 0. CDR3 sequence: CASSYRGHGYTF. The CDR3 DNA reads TGTGCCAGCAGTTACAGGGGGCATGGCTACACCTTC.

This clone was recorded once. This sequence joins TRBV13 and TRBJ2-7; TRBD1 matches 7 bases. Germline loops: CDR1 PRHDT, CDR2 FYEKMQ (reference sequence). Trimming took 1 base from V and 6 from J; bases not matched to a gene: 9. The CDR3 extends over 15 amino acids. CDR3 DNA: TGTGCCAGCAGCTTAGCCGACAGGGATTCCGCCGAGCAGTACTTC. Encoded protein: CASSLADRDSAEQYF.